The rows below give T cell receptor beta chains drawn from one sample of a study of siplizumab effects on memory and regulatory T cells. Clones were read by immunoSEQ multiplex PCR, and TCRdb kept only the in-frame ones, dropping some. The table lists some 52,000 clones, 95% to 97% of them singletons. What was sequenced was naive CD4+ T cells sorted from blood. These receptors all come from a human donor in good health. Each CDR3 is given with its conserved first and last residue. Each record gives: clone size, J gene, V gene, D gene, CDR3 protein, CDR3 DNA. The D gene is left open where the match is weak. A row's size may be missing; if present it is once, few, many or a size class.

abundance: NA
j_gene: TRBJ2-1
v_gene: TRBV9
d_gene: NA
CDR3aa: CASSYEARPYNEQFF
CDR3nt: TGTGCCAGCAGCTATGAGGCTAGACCATACAATGAGCAGTTCTTC

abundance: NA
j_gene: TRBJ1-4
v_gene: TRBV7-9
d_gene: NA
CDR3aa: CASSHGTTSLGKLFF
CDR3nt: TGTGCCAGCAGCCACGGGACCACTTCCCTAGGAAAACTGTTTTTT

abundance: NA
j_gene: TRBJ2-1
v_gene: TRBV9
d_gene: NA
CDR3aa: CASSEGPVRNEQFF
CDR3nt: TGTGCCAGCAGCGAGGGCCCCGTTAGGAATGAGCAGTTCTTC

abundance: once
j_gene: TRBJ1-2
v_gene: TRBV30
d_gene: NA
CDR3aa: CAWSLGALYGYTF
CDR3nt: TGTGCCTGGTCGTTGGGGGCCCTCTATGGCTACACCTTC

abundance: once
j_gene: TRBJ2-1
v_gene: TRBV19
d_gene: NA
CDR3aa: CASSTTILWGHEQFF
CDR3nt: TGTGCCAGTAGTACTACTATACTGTGGGGTCATGAGCAGTTCTTC

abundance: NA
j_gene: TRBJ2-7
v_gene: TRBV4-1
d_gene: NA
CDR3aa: CASRIFHRDPTYEQYF
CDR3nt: TGCGCCAGCAGGATCTTTCACAGGGATCCCACCTACGAGCAGTACTTC

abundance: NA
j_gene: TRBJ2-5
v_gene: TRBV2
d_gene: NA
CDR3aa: CASSEGLVREETQYF
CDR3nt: TGTGCCAGCAGTGAAGGGCTAGTCCGGGAAGAGACCCAGTACTTC

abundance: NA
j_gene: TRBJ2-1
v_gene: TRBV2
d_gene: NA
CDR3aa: CASSEILANNEQFF
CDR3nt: TGTGCCAGCAGTGAAATTTTGGCCAACAATGAGCAGTTCTTC

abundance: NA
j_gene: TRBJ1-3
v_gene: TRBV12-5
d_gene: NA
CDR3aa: CASGRRNTIYF
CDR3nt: TGTGCTAGTGGCCGTAGAAACACCATATATTTT

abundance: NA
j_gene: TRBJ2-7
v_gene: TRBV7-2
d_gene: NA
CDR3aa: CASSSMRAPGTSRDEQYF
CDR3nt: TGTGCCAGCAGCTCGATGCGCGCTCCCGGGACTTCCCGGGACGAGCAGTACTTC

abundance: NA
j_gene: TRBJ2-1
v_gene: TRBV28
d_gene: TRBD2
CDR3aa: CASSSGTGLVLHEQFF
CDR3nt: TGTGCCAGCAGTTCAGGTACGGGACTAGTATTACATGAGCAGTTCTTC

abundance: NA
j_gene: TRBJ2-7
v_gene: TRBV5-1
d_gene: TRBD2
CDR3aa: CASSLASGSYEQYF
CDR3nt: TGCGCCAGCAGCTTGGCTAGCGGGAGTTACGAGCAGTACTTC

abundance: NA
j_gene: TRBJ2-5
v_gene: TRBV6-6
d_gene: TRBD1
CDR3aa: CASSSGDRIETQYF
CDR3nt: TGTGCCAGCAGTTCGGGGGACAGGATAGAGACCCAGTACTTC

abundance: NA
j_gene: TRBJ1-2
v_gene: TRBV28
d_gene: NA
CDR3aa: CASSHDTKIYGYTF
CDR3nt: TGTGCCAGCAGCCACGACACCAAAATCTATGGCTACACCTTC

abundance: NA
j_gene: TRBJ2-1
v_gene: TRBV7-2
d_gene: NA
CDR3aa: CASSRVHNEQFF
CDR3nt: TGTGCCAGCAGTCGAGTCCACAATGAGCAGTTCTTC

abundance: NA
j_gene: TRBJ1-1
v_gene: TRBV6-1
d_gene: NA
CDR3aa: CASNRDTGVGTEAFF
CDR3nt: TGTGCCAGCAACCGGGACACCGGGGTGGGCACTGAAGCTTTCTTT

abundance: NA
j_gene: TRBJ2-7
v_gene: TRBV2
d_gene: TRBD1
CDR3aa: CASSEDTGGEQYF
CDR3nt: TGTGCCAGCAGTGAAGACACAGGGGGCGAGCAGTACTTC

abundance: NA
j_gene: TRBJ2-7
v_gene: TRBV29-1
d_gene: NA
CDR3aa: CSVGANGNYEQYF
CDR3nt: TGCAGCGTTGGGGCAAATGGGAATTACGAGCAGTACTTC

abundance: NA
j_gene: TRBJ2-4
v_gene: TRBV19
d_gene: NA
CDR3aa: CASSIEAGVKNIQYF
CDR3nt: TGTGCCAGTAGTATAGAGGCAGGGGTCAAAAACATTCAGTACTTC

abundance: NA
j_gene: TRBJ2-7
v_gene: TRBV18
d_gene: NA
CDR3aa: CASSQGTPDLESEQYF
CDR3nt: TGTGCCAGCTCACAGGGGACCCCTGACCTAGAGTCCGAGCAGTACTTC

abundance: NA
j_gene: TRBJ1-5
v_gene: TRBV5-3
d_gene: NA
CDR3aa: CARSGTNPNQPQHF
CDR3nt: TGTGCCAGAAGCGGAACAAACCCTAATCAGCCCCAGCATTTT

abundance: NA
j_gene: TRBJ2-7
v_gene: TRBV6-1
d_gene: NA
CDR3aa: CASSEAYEQYF
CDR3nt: TGTGCCAGCAGTGAGGCCTACGAGCAGTACTTC

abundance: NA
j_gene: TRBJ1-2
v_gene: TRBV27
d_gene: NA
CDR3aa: CASSLRGENGYTF
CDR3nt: TGTGCCAGCAGTCTCCGAGGGGAGAATGGCTACACCTTC

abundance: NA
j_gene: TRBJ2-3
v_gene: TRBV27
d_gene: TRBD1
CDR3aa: CASRASGGASADTQYF
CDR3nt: TGTGCCAGCAGAGCCTCAGGGGGCGCATCGGCAGATACGCAGTATTTT

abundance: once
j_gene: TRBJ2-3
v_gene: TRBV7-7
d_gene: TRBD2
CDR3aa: CASSLVAGGPDTQYF
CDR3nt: TGTGCTAGCAGCTTAGTAGCGGGAGGCCCAGATACGCAGTATTTT

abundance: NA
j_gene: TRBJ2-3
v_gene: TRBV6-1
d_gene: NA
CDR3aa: CASSEGGGTQYF
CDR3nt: TGTGCCAGCAGTGAAGGCGGCGGTACGCAGTATTTT

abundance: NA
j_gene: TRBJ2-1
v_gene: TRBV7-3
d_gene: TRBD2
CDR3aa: CASSLNPAGGPRNEQFF
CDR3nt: TGTGCCAGCAGCTTAAATCCAGCGGGAGGGCCCCGCAATGAGCAGTTCTTC

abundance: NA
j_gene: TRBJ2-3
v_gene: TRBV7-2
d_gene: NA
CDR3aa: CASSLRVGLSKITDTQYF
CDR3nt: TGTGCCAGCAGCTTAAGGGTGGGGCTGTCGAAAATCACAGATACGCAGTATTTT

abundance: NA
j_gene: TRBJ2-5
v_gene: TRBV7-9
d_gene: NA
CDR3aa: CASNNPLQETQYF
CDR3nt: TGTGCCAGCAACAACCCCCTCCAAGAGACCCAGTACTTC

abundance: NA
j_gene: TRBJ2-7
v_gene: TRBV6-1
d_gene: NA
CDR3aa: CASSLGLEQYF
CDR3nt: TGTGCCAGCAGTCTAGGGCTGGAGCAGTACTTC

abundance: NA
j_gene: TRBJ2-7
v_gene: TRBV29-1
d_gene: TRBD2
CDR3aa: CSVVPRLAGGYEQYF
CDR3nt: TGCAGCGTTGTCCCCCGACTAGCGGGAGGGTACGAGCAGTACTTC

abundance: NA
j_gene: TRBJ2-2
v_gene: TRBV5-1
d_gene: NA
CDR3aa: CASSLGQATVGELFF
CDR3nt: TGCGCCAGCAGCTTGGGACAGGCGACGGTCGGGGAGCTGTTTTTT

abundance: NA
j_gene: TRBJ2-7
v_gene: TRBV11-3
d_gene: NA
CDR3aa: CASSTRGTEQYF
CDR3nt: TGTGCCAGCAGCACCAGGGGAACGGAGCAGTACTTC

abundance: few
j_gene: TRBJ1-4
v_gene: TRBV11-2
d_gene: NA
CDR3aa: CASSLDWAAELFF
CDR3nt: TGTGCCAGCAGCTTAGACTGGGCGGCTGAACTGTTTTTT

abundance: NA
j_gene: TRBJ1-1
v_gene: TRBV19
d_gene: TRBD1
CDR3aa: CASTPPARGVVTEAFF
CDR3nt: TGTGCCAGTACCCCTCCGGCCAGGGGGGTTGTCACTGAAGCTTTCTTT

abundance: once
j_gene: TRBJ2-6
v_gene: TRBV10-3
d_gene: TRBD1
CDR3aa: CAISGQGLGANVLTF
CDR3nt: TGTGCCATCAGCGGACAGGGTTTGGGGGCCAACGTCCTGACTTTC

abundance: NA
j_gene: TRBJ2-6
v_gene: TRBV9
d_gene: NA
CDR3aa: CASTLPGANVLTF
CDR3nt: TGTGCCAGCACCCTTCCTGGGGCCAACGTCCTGACTTTC

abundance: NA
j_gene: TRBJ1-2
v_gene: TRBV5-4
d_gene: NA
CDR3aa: CASSNQVVRSNYGYTF
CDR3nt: TGTGCCAGCAGCAACCAAGTTGTTAGATCTAACTATGGCTACACCTTC

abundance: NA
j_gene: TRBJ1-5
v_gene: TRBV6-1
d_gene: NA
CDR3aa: CASRSQGFQPQHF
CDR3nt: TGTGCCAGCAGGTCTCAGGGGTTTCAGCCCCAGCATTTT

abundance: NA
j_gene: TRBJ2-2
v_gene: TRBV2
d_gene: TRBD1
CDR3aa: CASNGQGSTGELFF
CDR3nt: TGTGCCAGCAATGGACAGGGGAGCACCGGGGAGCTGTTTTTT

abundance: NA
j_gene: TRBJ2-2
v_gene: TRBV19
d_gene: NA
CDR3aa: CASRVVVGGELFF
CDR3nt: TGTGCCAGTAGGGTGGTGGTAGGCGGGGAGCTGTTTTTT

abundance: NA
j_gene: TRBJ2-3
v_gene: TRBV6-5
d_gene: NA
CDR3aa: CASSYSSSDTQYF
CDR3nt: TGTGCCAGCAGTTACAGTAGTTCAGATACGCAGTATTTT

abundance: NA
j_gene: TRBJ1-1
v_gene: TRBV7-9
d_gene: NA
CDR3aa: CASSPSDTEAFF
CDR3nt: TGTGCCAGCAGCCCCTCTGACACTGAAGCTTTCTTT

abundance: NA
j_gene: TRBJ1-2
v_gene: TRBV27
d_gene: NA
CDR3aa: CASSFGGWGGYTF
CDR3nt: TGTGCCAGCAGTTTTGGGGGATGGGGTGGCTACACCTTC

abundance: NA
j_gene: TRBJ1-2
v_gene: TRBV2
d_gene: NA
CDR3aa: CASSESPSLDGYTF
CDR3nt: TGTGCCAGCAGTGAGAGCCCTTCGCTGGATGGCTACACCTTC

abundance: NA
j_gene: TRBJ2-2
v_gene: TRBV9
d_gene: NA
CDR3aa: CASSQMVPAGELFF
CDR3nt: TGTGCCAGCAGCCAAATGGTCCCCGCCGGGGAGCTGTTTTTT

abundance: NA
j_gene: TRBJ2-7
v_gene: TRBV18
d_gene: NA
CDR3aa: CASSDTNSYVEQYF
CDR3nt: TGTGCCAGCTCAGACACTAATTCCTACGTCGAGCAGTACTTC

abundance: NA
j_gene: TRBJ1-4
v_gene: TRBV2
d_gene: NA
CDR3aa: CASSPRLGGFEKLFF
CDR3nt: TGTGCCAGCAGTCCCAGGTTGGGGGGATTTGAAAAACTGTTTTTT

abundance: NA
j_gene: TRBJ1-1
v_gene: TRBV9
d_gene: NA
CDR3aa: CASSEWMNTEAFF
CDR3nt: TGTGCCAGCAGCGAATGGATGAACACTGAAGCTTTCTTT

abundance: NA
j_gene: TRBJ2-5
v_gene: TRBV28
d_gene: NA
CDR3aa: CASRDTGDRKTQYF
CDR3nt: TGTGCCAGCAGGGACACAGGAGACAGGAAGACCCAGTACTTC

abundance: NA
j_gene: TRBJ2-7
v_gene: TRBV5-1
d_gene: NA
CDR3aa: CASRLQWDLSYEQYF
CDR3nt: TGCGCCAGCAGGCTTCAGTGGGACCTCTCCTACGAGCAGTACTTC

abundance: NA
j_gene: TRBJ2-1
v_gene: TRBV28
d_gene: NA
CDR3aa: CASNWRGAGHTYNEQFF
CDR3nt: TGTGCCAGCAATTGGCGGGGAGCGGGCCACACCTACAATGAGCAGTTCTTC

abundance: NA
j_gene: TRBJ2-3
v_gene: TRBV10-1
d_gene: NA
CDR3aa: CASSPRGVSGNTDTQYF
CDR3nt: TGCGCCAGCAGTCCAAGGGGGGTAAGCGGGAACACAGATACGCAGTATTTT

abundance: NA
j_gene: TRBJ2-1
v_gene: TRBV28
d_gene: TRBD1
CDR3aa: CASSFPDRVKFF
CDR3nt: TGTGCCAGCAGTTTCCCCGACAGGGTGAAGTTCTTC

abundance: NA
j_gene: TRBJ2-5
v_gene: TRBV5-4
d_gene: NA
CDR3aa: CASSLAAGSETQYF
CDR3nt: TGTGCCAGCAGCTTGGCTGCGGGGTCGGAGACCCAGTACTTC

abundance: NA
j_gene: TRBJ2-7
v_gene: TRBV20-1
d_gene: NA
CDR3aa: CSARLSYEQYF
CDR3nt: TGCAGTGCTAGGTTATCCTACGAGCAGTACTTC

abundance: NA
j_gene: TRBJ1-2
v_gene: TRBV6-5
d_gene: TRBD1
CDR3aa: CASSQGQGDYGYTF
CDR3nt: TGTGCCAGCAGCCAAGGACAGGGAGATTATGGCTACACCTTC

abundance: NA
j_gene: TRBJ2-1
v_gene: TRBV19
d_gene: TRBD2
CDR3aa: CASSSRTGTSGYNEQFF
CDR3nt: TGTGCCAGTAGTTCCAGGACCGGGACTAGCGGATACAATGAGCAGTTCTTC

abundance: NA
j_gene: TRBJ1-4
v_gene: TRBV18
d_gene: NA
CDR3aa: CASGNKNEKLFF
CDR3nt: TGTGCCAGCGGGAACAAGAATGAAAAACTGTTTTTT

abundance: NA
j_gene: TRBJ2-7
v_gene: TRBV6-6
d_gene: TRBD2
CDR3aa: CASSTGLASYEQYF
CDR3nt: TGTGCCAGCAGCACGGGACTAGCGTCCTACGAGCAGTACTTC